Reported below is one T cell receptor (beta chain). Primers for the PCR totalled 60 Vbeta and 13 Jbeta. The assay was immunoSEQ multiplex PCR, and TCRdb's table has in-frame clones only and misses some. The data contain over 150,000 clones, around 80% of them seen just once; the ten biggest clones take up around 1.2%. This entry belongs to a study of cytomegalovirus exposure and HLA in healthy donors. V lost 7 bases and J lost 5; bases outside the gene matches: 6. The CDR3 covers 14 residues. The germline V gene encodes CDR1 SGHRS and CDR2 YFSETQ. The source is a girl aged 2 to 9 in good health and CMV-seropositive. This chain uses TRBV5-1 with TRBJ2-2; 9 positions agree with TRBD1. Sequenced: PBMCs. CDR3 residues: CASSTGGSTGELFF. DNA for the CDR3: TGCGCCAGCTCCACAGGGGGCAGTACCGGGGAGCTGTTTTTT.